These T cell receptor beta chains were read from a single sample in a study of blood T cell repertoires in COVID-19. TCRdb keeps only in-frame clones here, not all; method: immunoSEQ multiplex PCR. The sample shows roughly 160,000 clones, roughly 84% of them seen only once. The sample consisted of peripheral blood. The source of these receptors is a woman older than 75 with active or convalescent COVID-19. CDR3s include the opening cysteine and the closing phenylalanine or tryptophan. A D gene is named only where the DNA matches it firmly. Rows give clone size only sometimes, using once, few, many, or a class for an expanded clone.

clone_size d_call j_call v_call cdr3_nt cdr3_aa
NA TRBD1 TRBJ2-5 TRBV24-1 TGTGCCACCAGTGACCCCGGGACAGGGGGAGAGACCCAGTACTTC CATSDPGTGGETQYF
many TRBD1 TRBJ1-4 TRBV5-4 TGTGCCAGCAGCAACCGGGACAGGGGGGCTAGTAAACTGTTTTTT CASSNRDRGASKLFF
once TRBD1 TRBJ1-2 TRBV5-1 TGCGCCAGCAGCTTGGGCCCCTCCACTGCGGTGACAGGGAACTATGGCTACACCTTC CASSLGPSTAVTGNYGYTF
NA NA TRBJ1-2 TRBV28 TGTGCCAGCAGCTCCCCTTTTGGGCTTGGCTACACCTTC CASSSPFGLGYTF
NA TRBD1 TRBJ2-7 TRBV19 TGTGCCACCCAATCGAAGGGACAGTCCTCCTACGAGCAGTACTTC CATQSKGQSSYEQYF
NA TRBD2 TRBJ2-5 TRBV28 TGTGCCAGCAGGCCTGGAGGTCTAGCGGGGGCTGTGGAGACCCAGTACTTC CASRPGGLAGAVETQYF
NA NA TRBJ1-2 TRBV12-2 TGTGCAAGTCGGTTCCCGAGAGTTCTTAACTATGGCTACACCTTC CASRFPRVLNYGYTF
NA TRBD1 TRBJ1-4 TRBV19 TGTGCCAGTAGTTTCCGACAGGGGCTGTCTAATGAAAAACTGTTTTTT CASSFRQGLSNEKLFF
many NA TRBJ1-5 TRBV19 TGTGCCAGTAGTATGATTGCCAGGGGCGGAGTCGGCAATCAGCCCCAGCATTTT CASSMIARGGVGNQPQHF
NA NA TRBJ1-5 TRBV19 TGTGCCAGTAGTCGCAGGGGCAATCAGCCCCAGCATTTT CASSRRGNQPQHF
NA TRBD1 TRBJ1-2 TRBV5-1 TGCGCCAGCAGGCGGGACAGCAACTATGGCTACACCTTC CASRRDSNYGYTF
NA NA TRBJ1-1 TRBV6-5 TGTGCCACCACGAGAAGGGAGGGAGACACTGAAGCTTTCTTT CATTRREGDTEAFF
NA NA TRBJ2-1 TRBV28 TGTGCCAGCAATCACAAACAGGGCGGTGGGGATGAGCAGTTCTTC CASNHKQGGGDEQFF
NA NA TRBJ1-5 TRBV28 TGTGCCAGCAGATTGGGGGGGACTCAGCCCCAGCATTTT CASRLGGTQPQHF
NA TRBD1 TRBJ2-7 TRBV5-6 TGTGCCAGCAGCTCCCCCGGCCGGTGGGGACAGGGAGGAAACGAGCAGTACTTC CASSSPGRWGQGGNEQYF
NA NA TRBJ2-5 TRBV3-1/TRBV3-2 TGTGCCAGCAGCCAAGATCTAGGAGGGAGTGGGGAGACCCAGTACTTC CASSQDLGGSGETQYF
few TRBD2 TRBJ2-1 TRBV3-1/TRBV3-2 TGTGCCAGCAGCCTTTATCATCCCGGGACTAGCGGGGACAATGAGCAGTTCTTC CASSLYHPGTSGDNEQFF
few NA TRBJ2-2 TRBV9 TGTGCCAGCAGCGTAAATGTGGGGCCCGGGGAGCTGTTTTTT CASSVNVGPGELFF
few TRBD2 TRBJ2-1 TRBV2 TGTGCCAGCGAACTAGCGGACAATGAGCAGTTCTTC CASELADNEQFF
once NA TRBJ1-4 TRBV19 TGTGCCAGTAGTCGACAGTCAACTAATGAAAAACTGTTTTTT CASSRQSTNEKLFF
once NA TRBJ2-7 TRBV7-9 TGTGCCAGCAGCCTGGGGACAACCGAGCAGTACTTC CASSLGTTEQYF
NA NA TRBJ2-2 TRBV7-6 TGTGCCAGCAGCGGGGGACTTTTTCTTGGGGGGATAACCGGGGAGCTGTTTTTT CASSGGLFLGGITGELFF
NA NA TRBJ2-7 TRBV2 TGTGCCAGCAGTGAGCGACAGTTAACTATCTACGAGCAGTACTTC CASSERQLTIYEQYF
NA NA TRBJ1-2 TRBV19 TGTGCCAGTAGTATAAGTCGCGGGGGATTGAAAGGCTACACCTTC CASSISRGGLKGYTF
NA TRBD2 TRBJ2-3 TRBV19 TGTGCCAGTAGTGAACGACTAGCGGGAGGTTCAGATACGCAGTATTTT CASSERLAGGSDTQYF
NA NA TRBJ2-7 TRBV15 TGTGCCACCAGCAGACCTACAGGCTCCTACGAGCAGTACTTC CATSRPTGSYEQYF
NA TRBD1 TRBJ2-3 TRBV4-1 TGCGCCAGCAGCCAAAGGGGGCAAGGGCTAGGGGACGCAGATACGCAGTATTTT CASSQRGQGLGDADTQYF
once NA TRBJ1-5 TRBV5-8 TGTGCCAGCAGCCCCGGACAACTTAGCAATCAGCCCCAGCATTTT CASSPGQLSNQPQHF
NA NA TRBJ2-7 TRBV11-2 TGTGCCAGCAGCTTAGGAGGGGGAGTCTACGAGCAGTACTTC CASSLGGGVYEQYF
NA TRBD1 TRBJ2-7 TRBV6-6 TGTGCCAGCAGTTATCCCCAGGGGGACTACGAGCAGTACTTC CASSYPQGDYEQYF
NA TRBD1 TRBJ2-7 TRBV28 TGTGCCAGCAGTTTAGGACAGGGGGGACGGGACGAGCAGTACTTC CASSLGQGGRDEQYF
NA NA TRBJ2-1 TRBV24-1 TGTGCCCGAGACTACAATGAGCAGTTCTTC CARDYNEQFF
NA NA TRBJ1-1 TRBV5-6 TGTGCCAGCAGCCACGGTATGAACACTGAAGCTTTCTTT CASSHGMNTEAFF
NA TRBD2 TRBJ2-2 TRBV18 TGTGCCAGCTCACCAGGGACTAGTAGAACCGGGGAGCTGTTTTTT CASSPGTSRTGELFF
NA TRBD1 TRBJ2-7 TRBV18 TGTGCCAGCTCGCCCCAGGGGACAGACTTAGGGGAGCAGTACTTC CASSPQGTDLGEQYF
NA TRBD1 TRBJ1-1 TRBV5-4 TGTGCCAGCAGCCCCCCGACAGGGCGGTTATCGAGCACTGAAGCTTTCTTT CASSPPTGRLSSTEAFF
NA NA TRBJ1-5 TRBV6-4 TGTGCCAGCAGTGTTCCAGATGAGGATAGCAATCAGCCCCAGCATTTT CASSVPDEDSNQPQHF
NA NA TRBJ1-6 TRBV12-3/TRBV12-4 TGTGCCAGCAGTTTAAAGGGGAATTCACCCCTCCACTTT CASSLKGNSPLHF
few TRBD1 TRBJ2-5 TRBV5-6 TGTGCCAGCAGCAAGGCCCAGGGGGAAGGCGAGACCCAGTACTTC CASSKAQGEGETQYF
NA TRBD2 TRBJ2-5 TRBV4-1 TGCGCCAGCAGCCGAGCTGCGGGGGGCCTCGGTGAGACCCAGTACTTC CASSRAAGGLGETQYF
NA TRBD1 TRBJ1-2 TRBV28 TGTGCCAGCAGCCGACAGGGGGCTAACTATGGCTACACCTTC CASSRQGANYGYTF
NA TRBD1 TRBJ1-1 TRBV7-9 TGTGCCAGCAGCCCCAGGGGGCGTGCGAACACTGAAGCTTTCTTT CASSPRGRANTEAFF
once NA TRBJ2-3 TRBV7-9 TGTGCCAGCAGCCCCCCTGCGGGGACCGATACGCAGTATTTT CASSPPAGTDTQYF
once TRBD2 TRBJ2-2 TRBV6-5 TGTGCCAGCAGTTCCGCCGGGACTAGCAGCGGGGAGCTGTTTTTT CASSSAGTSSGELFF
NA TRBD2 TRBJ2-1 TRBV4-2 TGTGCCAGCAGCCCACTAGCGGGAGGGAAGTATGAGCAGTTCTTC CASSPLAGGKYEQFF
NA TRBD1 TRBJ2-7 TRBV19 TGTGCCAGTAGTCTCCGACAGGGGGAAGACGAGCAGTACTTC CASSLRQGEDEQYF
NA NA TRBJ2-3 TRBV18 TGTGCCAGCTCACCCGCGACCGGGGGTACGCAGTATTTT CASSPATGGTQYF
NA TRBD1 TRBJ2-2 TRBV28 TGTGCCAGCAGGGCAACCGGGACAGGGGGGGCCGGGGAGCTGTTTTTT CASRATGTGGAGELFF
few NA TRBJ2-2 TRBV30 TGTGCCTGGAGTGTTAACTACCTAACCGGGGAGCTGTTTTTT CAWSVNYLTGELFF
few TRBD1 TRBJ2-5 TRBV27 TGTGCCACCAGTACAGGGGCTTGGGAGACCCAGTACTTC CATSTGAWETQYF
NA TRBD1 TRBJ1-5 TRBV28 TGTGCCAGCAGTTTGAGGGTAGACAGGGTTTATAGCAATCAGCCCCAGCATTTT CASSLRVDRVYSNQPQHF